This T cell receptor (beta chain) was obtained from a study of CD4 T cells in relation to SARS-CoV-2 and coronaviruses. Study background: After nine to eleven days of antigen culture, PBMC TCR beta CDR3s were sequenced. Negative control cultures got HIV-1 Nef peptides or no peptide.

Trimming removed 7 bases from V and 6 bases from J; junction bases left unmatched: 14. Germline CDR1 is MGHDK and CDR2 is SYGVNS. The CDR3 has 16 residues. On this clone: Its antigen remains unidentified.

Overall study findings and caveats: Monoreactive clones expanded significantly more to SARS-CoV-2 than crossreactive clones did.

The data were produced by immunoSEQ multiplex PCR, yet TCRdb's version contains in-frame clones alone and is incomplete. Of about 15,000 clones in the sample, approximately 80% were seen once. Unexposed donor CD4+ T cells date from 2011-2018, before the COVID-19 pandemic. After about 11 days of culture, CD4+ T cells were isolated. Testing used SARS-CoV-2 S/N and four cold-coronavirus spikes on unexposed-donor CD4+ T cells, cells permitting. The chain has TRBV25-1 and TRBJ1-1; TRBD1 matches at 10 bases. The TCR originated in a human donor in good health. Sequencing used CD4+ T cells from PBMCs, cultured in vitro. The CDR3 sequence: CASTEFSGTGDSEAFF. As DNA, the CDR3 is TGTGCCAGCACAGAATTCTCCGGGACAGGGGATTCTGAAGCTTTCTTT.